A single sample gave rise to the 30 T cell receptor beta chains below, sequenced in a study of cytomegalovirus exposure and HLA in healthy donors. Both 60 Vbeta primers and 13 Jbeta primers went into the PCR. The method was immunoSEQ multiplex PCR; TCRdb's version includes in-frame clones alone and lacks a portion of them. This sample carries fewer than 250,000 clones, around 86% of them seen once, and the ten largest clones take over 1%. Sequenced: PBMCs. These receptors were obtained from a man aged 30 to 45 in good health and CMV-seronegative.

This clone was counted once. The chain is built from TRBV28 and TRBJ1-4; 7 bases map to TRBD1. CDR3 size: 13 residues. Germline trimming cut 6 bases from V and 6 bases from J; bases unmatched to any gene: 4. CDR1 and CDR2 (germline): MDHEN, SYDVKM. CDR3 residues: CASRGDRDEKLFF. The DNA for the CDR3 is TGTGCCAGCAGGGGAGACAGGGATGAAAAACTGTTTTTT.

The chain is built from TRBV11-3 and TRBJ2-1; a possible D gene is TRBD1 (6 bases). The germline gives CDR1 SGHNT, CDR2 YENEEA. CDR3 length: 15 residues. Trimming took off 1 base at V and 7 bases at J, with 14 bases between the two ends. The CDR3 coding sequence is TGTGCCAGCAGCTTAGGGATACAGGGTTCGAATGAGCAGTTCTTC. It translates to CASSLGIQGSNEQFF.

In regard to this clone: The identical CDR3 is also encoded by other nucleotide sequences in the sample. The chain combines TRBV28 with TRBJ1-5; tentative D call: TRBD1 (6 bases). The germline V gene encodes CDR1 MDHEN and CDR2 SYDVKM. The V end lost 3 bases, the J end lost 2 bases, and 11 bases lay between the germline ends. The CDR3 is 15 residues long. The CDR3 sequence: CASSFGSGGNQPQHF. Here the CDR3 DNA reads TGTGCCAGCAGTTTTGGTTCAGGGGGCAATCAGCCCCAGCATTTT.

The count of this clone is one. V is TRBV5-1 and J is TRBJ1-2; TRBD1 might be the D (5 bases). The CDR3 totals 16 residues. The germline gives CDR1 SGHRS, CDR2 YFSETQ. Between the trimmed V and J ends, which lost 3 bases and 2 bases, there was a span of 17 bases. CDR3 sequence reads: CASSSSSQGGNYGYTF. CDR3 sequence (DNA): TGCGCCAGCAGCTCATCTTCCCAGGGCGGAAACTATGGCTACACCTTC.

CDR3 residues: CASSIDPRGHGTGELFF. CDR3 nucleotide sequence: TGTGCCAGTAGTATAGATCCCAGGGGGCACGGCACCGGGGAGCTGTTTTTT. The rearrangement joins TRBV19 to TRBJ2-2; 8 bases fit TRBD1. This CDR3 spans 17 amino acids. Germline CDR1 is LNHDA and CDR2 is SQIVND (reference sequence). V was clipped by 0 bases and J by 4 bases; unmatched bases: 7. Together with reference TRBV19 and TRBJ2-2, the CDR3 gives the full variable domain: DGGITQSPKYLFRKEGQNVTLSCEQNLNHDAMYWYRQDPGQGLRLIYYSQIVNDFQKGDIAEGYSVSREKKESFPLTVTSAQKNPTAFYLCASSIDPRGHGTGELFFGEGSRLTVL.

This clone was recorded once. CDR3 DNA: TGTGCCAGCAGTTTATATGGAGCGGGAAAACTGTTTTTT. Encoded protein: CASSLYGAGKLFF. The chain combines TRBV27 with TRBJ1-4; no firm D call. The V and J ends lost 1 base and 10 bases respectively, with 10 bases between them. This CDR3 contains 13 residues. The germline CDR1 and CDR2 sequences are MNHEY and SMNVEV (reference sequence).

The chain couples TRBV9 to TRBJ1-1; D ambiguous. Germline values: CDR1 SGDLS, CDR2 YYNGEE. There are 17 residues in the CDR3. The germline V and J ends were trimmed by 0 bases and 6 bases, with 21 bases remaining between them. Written as DNA, the CDR3 is TGTGCCAGCAGCGTAGGAACTCTTCGACCTGGAGGGTCTGAAGCTTTCTTT. Its protein is CASSVGTLRPGGSEAFF. Full variable domain (missing parts from reference TRBV9 and TRBJ1-1): DSGVTQTPKHLITATGQRVTLRCSPRSGDLSVYWYQQSLDQGLQFLIQYYNGEERAKGNILERFSAQQFPDLHSELNLSSLELGDSALYFCASSVGTLRPGGSEAFFGQGTRLTVV.

The chain employs TRBV28 and TRBJ2-5; 8 bases line up with TRBD1. The J call could be wrong; TRBJ2-7 is a better fit for the DNA end. This CDR3 region has 15 residues. The germline CDR1 and CDR2 sequences are MDHEN and SYDVKM. The CDR3 is CASFPQGAVTYEQYF. The CDR3 bases are TGTGCCAGCTTCCCCCAGGGGGCGGTAACCTACGAGCAGTACTTC.

This chain uses TRBV4-3 with TRBJ1-6; D possibly corresponds to TRBD1 (6 bases). This CDR3 spans 18 amino acids. CDR1 LGHNA and CDR2 YSLEER come from the germline V gene. V lost 2 bases to trimming and J lost 6 bases, with 20 bases between them. For the CDR3, the DNA is TGCGCCAGCAGCCAAACAGCGGGGGCAGGGTCCGCTAATTCACCCCTCCACTTT. It specifies CASSQTAGAGSANSPLHF.

In its sample, this clone was seen once. V usage is TRBV28 and J usage is TRBJ2-1, with D possibly matching TRBD1 (5 bases). This CDR3 has 15 amino acids. The germline CDR1 and CDR2 sequences are MDHEN and SYDVKM. Trimming pared 6 bases from V and 2 bases from J, leaving 14 bases between. CDR3 sequence reads: CASSKREDTYNEQFF. In nucleotides, the CDR3 is TGTGCCAGCAGCAAAAGAGAGGACACCTACAATGAGCAGTTCTTC.

The chain carries TRBV29-1 and TRBJ1-2; 8 nucleotides line up with TRBD1. Trimming removed 4 bases from V and 3 bases from J; junction bases left unmatched: 7. The germline V gene encodes CDR1 SQVTM and CDR2 ANQGSEA. This CDR3 region has 14 residues. CDR3 amino acids: CSVGTGFGDYGYTF. The CDR3 nucleotides are TGCAGCGTTGGGACAGGGTTCGGGGACTATGGCTACACCTTC.

The V call is TRBV7-9, the J call TRBJ2-1, with a possible D match to TRBD2 (6 bases). The germline V gene has CDR1 SEHNR and CDR2 FQNEAQ (reference sequence). V lost 5 bases, J lost 9 bases, and 14 bases lay in between. CDR3 length equals 13 residues. As DNA, the CDR3 is TGTGCCAGCAGCCTTCGACTAGACGGTGAGCAGTTCTTC. Its protein is CASSLRLDGEQFF. Full variable domain (outside the CDR3, taken from reference TRBV7-9 and TRBJ2-1): DTGVSQNPRHKITKRGQNVTFRCDPISEHNRLYWYRQTLGQGPEFLTYFQNEAQLEKSRLLSDRFSAERPKGSFSTLEIQRTEQGDSAMYLCASSLRLDGEQFFGPGTRLTVL.

The rearrangement joins TRBV19 to TRBJ1-1; D might be TRBD1 (5 bases). The CDR3 consists of 17 residues. Between the trimmed V and J ends, which lost 0 bases and 8 bases, there was a span of 22 bases. CDR1 is LNHDA and CDR2 is SQIVND in the germline V gene (reference sequence). The CDR3 bases are TGTGCCAGTAGTATAGATTGGGGCGGATCAAGACTTTTAGAAGCTTTCTTT. Its protein is CASSIDWGGSRLLEAFF.

The gene calls are TRBV28 and TRBJ2-1, with 8 nucleotides matching TRBD1. Germline V gives CDR1 MDHEN, CDR2 SYDVKM. The CDR3 covers 15 residues. J was trimmed by 10 bases and V by 3 bases; bases with no gene match: 11. The CDR3: CASSFQGQALREQFF. The CDR3 DNA sequence: TGTGCCAGCAGTTTTCAGGGACAGGCCCTGCGGGAGCAGTTCTTC.

The chain recombines TRBV5-6 with TRBJ1-2, with 11 bases aligning to TRBD1. Trimming took 2 bases from V and 7 from J; bases not matched to a gene: 7. Germline V gene data show CDR1 as SGHDT and CDR2 as YYEEEE. CDR3 size: 15 residues. The CDR3 DNA reads as TGTGCCAGCAGCTTATTCGGACAGGGGGCAGGTGGCTACACCTTC. This translates into CASSLFGQGAGGYTF. The full variable domain, with the rest looked up from reference TRBV5-6 and TRBJ1-2, is DAGVTQSPTHLIKTRGQQVTLRCSPKSGHDTVSWYQQALGQGPQFIFQYYEEEERQRGNFPDRFSGHQFPNYSSELNVNALLLGDSALYLCASSLFGQGAGGYTFGSGTRLTVV.

This sequence joins TRBV7-6 and TRBJ2-5, with D perhaps matching TRBD2 (5 bases). The V gene's germline CDR1 is SGHVS and CDR2 FNYEAQ. This CDR3 contains 14 residues. V was trimmed by 0 bases and J by 2 bases, leaving 7 bases between them. CDR3 sequence: CASSLAGAQETQYF. The CDR3 DNA sequence: TGTGCCAGCAGCTTAGCGGGAGCGCAAGAGACCCAGTACTTC.

Only one count was recorded for this clone. The chain has TRBV10-3 and TRBJ2-7, with D maybe TRBD1 (6 bases). CDR3 size: 14 residues. V was shortened by 0 bases and J by 4 bases, with 10 bases between the two germline ends. Germline V gene data show CDR1 as ENHRY and CDR2 as SYGVKD. The CDR3 DNA is TGTGCCATCAGTGAGTCAAGGACAGAGTACGAGCAGTACTTC. Residues: CAISESRTEYEQYF.

This chain connects TRBV4-1 to TRBJ2-1, with 11 positions matching TRBD2. Germline loops: CDR1 MGHRA, CDR2 YSYEKL. This CDR3 contains 17 residues. V shed 1 base, J shed 6 bases, and the junction held 8 bases outside the gene matches. CDR3 sequence: CASSQAALAGEPNEQFF. The CDR3, as DNA: TGCGCCAGCAGCCAAGCTGCACTAGCGGGGGAGCCCAATGAGCAGTTCTTC.

The chain employs TRBV28 and TRBJ1-2; maybe TRBD1 (6 bases). V was trimmed by 9 bases and J by 8 bases, leaving 10 bases between them. The germline gives CDR1 MDHEN, CDR2 SYDVKM. The CDR3 is 10 residues long. CDR3 coding DNA: TGTGCCAGTCACAGGGTGGGCTACACCTTC. Its protein is CASHRVGYTF.

The chain employs TRBV6-1 and TRBJ2-1, with D perhaps TRBD2 (6 bases). The CDR3 sequence is 16 residues long. The V gene lost 3 bases and the J gene lost 7 bases, with 19 bases spanning the gap. Germline loops: CDR1 MNHNS, CDR2 SASEGT. The CDR3 nucleotides read TGTGCCAGCAGTGACCCAAGGGACTCCCTTAAGAATGAGCAGTTCTTC. It encodes CASSDPRDSLKNEQFF.

The chain joins TRBV9 to TRBJ2-1, with 10 bases lining up with TRBD2. CDR1 and CDR2 from the germline V gene are SGDLS and YYNGEE. V dropped 3 bases and J dropped 0; count of bases not matched to a gene: 6. This CDR3 is 17 amino acids long. The DNA of the CDR3 is TGTGCCAGCAGCGCCCCTAGCGGGAGTATCTCCTACAATGAGCAGTTCTTC. Translated, it gives CASSAPSGSISYNEQFF.

V usage is TRBV5-1 and J usage is TRBJ2-5, with TRBD2 matching 10 bases. The length of the CDR3 is 16 residues. Germline lookup yields CDR1 SGHRS and CDR2 YFSETQ. The ends lost 0 bases at V and 1 base at J; junction bases unmatched: 3. The CDR3 protein is CASSLGLAGAQETQYF. In nucleotides, the CDR3 is TGCGCCAGCAGCTTGGGGCTAGCGGGGGCCCAAGAGACCCAGTACTTC. The variable domain in full, completed from reference TRBV5-1 and TRBJ2-5, reads KAGVTQTPRYLIKTRGQQVTLSCSPISGHRSVSWYQQTPGQGLQFLFEYFSETQRNKGNFPGRFSGRQFSNSRSEMNVSTLELGDSALYLCASSLGLAGAQETQYFGPGTRLLVL.

The chain couples TRBV25-1 to TRBJ2-2; 9 bases are a match to TRBD1. Germline assignment: CDR1 MGHDK and CDR2 SYGVNS. Germline trimming cut 4 bases from V and 7 bases from J; bases unmatched to any gene: 4. The CDR3 sequence is 14 residues long. The CDR3 is CASSGTGVVGELFF. Here the CDR3 DNA reads TGTGCCAGCAGTGGGACAGGGGTCGTCGGGGAGCTGTTTTTT.

V and J are TRBV28 and TRBJ2-2; D possibly corresponds to TRBD1 (6 bases). V was pared by 11 bases and J by 5 bases, with 18 bases between. Looked up from germline, CDR1 is MDHEN and CDR2 is SYDVKM. The CDR3 consists of 14 residues. CDR3: CAASQGLRTGELFF. The CDR3 region has the DNA TGTGCCGCTAGTCAGGGGTTAAGGACCGGGGAGCTGTTTTTT.

The rearrangement uses TRBV5-1 and TRBJ2-5, with D perhaps TRBD2 (5 bases). The CDR3 consists of 14 residues. CDR1 is SGHRS and CDR2 is YFSETQ in the germline V gene. Trimming removed 0 bases from V and 2 bases from J, with 8 bases in between. The CDR3 DNA is TGCGCCAGCAGCTTGGCCCCGGGGCAAGAGACCCAGTACTTC. This gives the protein CASSLAPGQETQYF.

The V gene is TRBV15, the J gene TRBJ1-1; no clear D. Trimming removed 3 bases at V and 5 bases at J, with 10 bases between. The CDR3 consists of 13 residues. Germline V CDR1 and CDR2: LNHNV, YYDKDF (reference sequence). The CDR3 loop is CATSRVGGTEAFF. CDR3 nucleotides: TGTGCCACCAGCAGGGTGGGCGGGACTGAAGCTTTCTTT.

In the case of this clone: The same CDR3 is also encoded by other DNA sequences in this sample. The chain uses TRBV30 and TRBJ2-7; 10 nucleotides align to TRBD2. Germline trimming cut 4 bases from V and 0 bases from J; bases unmatched to any gene: 0. The CDR3 sequence is 13 residues long. Germline V gene data show CDR1 as GTSNPN and CDR2 as SVGIG (reference sequence). The CDR3 DNA reads TGTGCCTGGACTAGCGGGAGCTCCTACGAGCAGTACTTC. Amino acid sequence: CAWTSGSSYEQYF.

The rearrangement uses TRBV4-1 and TRBJ1-5; 10 nucleotides line up with TRBD1. This CDR3 spans 17 amino acids. V shed 0 bases and J 5 bases; nucleotides not matched to a gene: 7. The germline V gene has CDR1 MGHRA and CDR2 YSYEKL. The CDR3 DNA is TGCGCCAGCAGCCAAGAGGCCTCGGACAGGGGGGATCAGCCCCAGCATTTT. Translating gives CASSQEASDRGDQPQHF.

This sequence joins TRBV2 and TRBJ1-4, with unresolved D. V shed 1 base and J shed 8 bases, with 14 bases lying between them. The CDR3 totals 15 residues. Germline loops: CDR1 SNHLY, CDR2 FYNNEI. The CDR3 region is CASSEGATAGEKLFF. The CDR3 DNA follows: TGTGCCAGCAGTGAAGGGGCCACGGCGGGGGAAAAACTGTTTTTT.

The J gene is TRBJ2-7, the V gene TRBV14, with 9 bases identical to TRBD1. Per germline, CDR1 SGHDN and CDR2 FVKESK. The CDR3 is 16 amino acids. V was clipped by 3 bases and J by 6 bases; unmatched bases: 12. The CDR3 DNA is TGTGCCAGCAGCCACCTGACTAGGGACAGGGTCGGCGAGCAGTACTTC. It yields the protein CASSHLTRDRVGEQYF.